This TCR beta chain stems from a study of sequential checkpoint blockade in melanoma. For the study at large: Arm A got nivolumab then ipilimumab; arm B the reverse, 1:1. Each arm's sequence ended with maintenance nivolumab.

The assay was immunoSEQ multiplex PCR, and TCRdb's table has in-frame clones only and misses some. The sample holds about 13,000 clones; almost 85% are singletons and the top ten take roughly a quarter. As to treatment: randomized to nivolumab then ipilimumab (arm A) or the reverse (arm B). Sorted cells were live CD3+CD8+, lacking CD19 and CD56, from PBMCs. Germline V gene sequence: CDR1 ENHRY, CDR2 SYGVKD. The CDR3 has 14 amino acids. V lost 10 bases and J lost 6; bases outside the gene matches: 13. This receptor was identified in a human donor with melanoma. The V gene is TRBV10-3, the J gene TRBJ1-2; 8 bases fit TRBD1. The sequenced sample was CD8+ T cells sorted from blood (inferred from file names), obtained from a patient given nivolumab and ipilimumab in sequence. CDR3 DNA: TGTGCCACCCCTAGAACGACAGGGGATAATGGCTACACCTTC. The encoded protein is CATPRTTGDNGYTF.